These 13 T cell receptor beta chains were sequenced from one sample in a study of T cell responses to AZD1222 COVID-19 vaccine. Using immunoSEQ multiplex PCR, the repertoire was profiled, and TCRdb retains in-frame clones only, with some absent. The sample carries about 100,000 clones, less than 90% recorded once. The sample consisted of peripheral blood, taken on day 0 of AZD1222 vaccination. Receptors originate from an adult in good health.

The J gene is TRBJ2-2, the V gene TRBV19; 7 nucleotides align to TRBD1. Germline V gene data show CDR1 as LNHDA and CDR2 as SQIVND (reference sequence). J lost 6 bases, V lost 8 bases, and 9 bases had no gene match. The length of the CDR3 is 14 residues. The CDR3 here is CASRRPQGAGELFF. In nucleotides, the CDR3 is TGTGCCAGTCGCCGGCCCCAGGGGGCCGGGGAGCTGTTTTTT.

Details on this clone: The same CDR3 is also encoded by other DNA sequences in this sample. This chain connects TRBV7-9 to TRBJ1-1; D unresolved. The CDR3 is made up of 11 amino acids. From germline, CDR1 is SEHNR and CDR2 FQNEAQ (reference sequence). V shed 2 bases and J shed 5 bases, with 3 bases lying between them. In nucleotides, the CDR3 is TGTGCCAGCAGCTTAAATACTGAAGCTTTCTTT. It translates to CASSLNTEAFF.

This clone has only a few counts. V usage is TRBV7-2 and J usage is TRBJ2-2, with TRBD1 as a possible D gene (5 bases). The CDR3 covers 14 residues. V gave up 1 base and J gave up 4 bases, with 7 bases separating them. The germline CDR1 and CDR2 sequences are SGHTA and FQGNSA. The CDR3 loop is CASSLGGTTGELFF. CDR3 coding DNA: TGTGCCAGCAGCTTAGGGGGCACCACCGGGGAGCTGTTTTTT.

The V call is TRBV30, the J call TRBJ1-1; perhaps TRBD1 as D (5 bases). The CDR3 length is 14 residues. Germline V lookup: CDR1 GTSNPN, CDR2 SVGIG (reference sequence). The ends were cut back, 2 bases at V and 1 base at J, with 11 bases in the middle. The CDR3 nucleotides read TGTGCCTGGAGTACAGGCCGTGGGAACACTGAAGCTTTCTTT. Its protein product is CAWSTGRGNTEAFF.

This rearrangement joins TRBV28 to TRBJ2-7; 7 nucleotides match TRBD2. J gave up 5 bases and V 4 bases, and 5 bases lay outside the gene matches. Germline CDR1 is MDHEN and CDR2 is SYDVKM. The CDR3 extends over 13 amino acids. The CDR3 is CASSSGLVDEQYF. In nucleotides, the CDR3 is TGTGCCAGCAGTTCTGGACTAGTAGACGAGCAGTACTTC.

The chain carries TRBV19 and TRBJ2-1; D gene unclear. This CDR3 contains 13 residues. CDR1 is LNHDA, CDR2 SQIVND, per germline (reference sequence). V was clipped by 2 bases and J by 6 bases, with 8 bases between them. The CDR3 sequence: CASSIRETNEQFF. DNA for the CDR3: TGTGCCAGTAGTATAAGGGAAACCAATGAGCAGTTCTTC. Complete variable domain (other parts from reference TRBV19 and TRBJ2-1): DGGITQSPKYLFRKEGQNVTLSCEQNLNHDAMYWYRQDPGQGLRLIYYSQIVNDFQKGDIAEGYSVSREKKESFPLTVTSAQKNPTAFYLCASSIRETNEQFFGPGTRLTVL.

V gene TRBV5-4 combines with J gene TRBJ1-3, with D possibly being TRBD1 (5 bases). Germline values: CDR1 SGHNT, CDR2 YYREEE (reference sequence). The V end was cut by 4 bases, the J end by 3 bases, with 17 bases between. The CDR3 spans 16 residues. CDR3 DNA sequence: TGTGCCAGCAGCCGTCGACCCAGGGATAATGGAAACACCATATATTTT. Translating it yields CASSRRPRDNGNTIYF. The full variable domain, rest sourced from reference TRBV5-4 and TRBJ1-3, is ETGVTQSPTHLIKTRGQQVTLRCSSQSGHNTVSWYQQALGQGPQFIFQYYREEENGRGNFPPRFSGLQFPNYSSELNVNALELDDSALYLCASSRRPRDNGNTIYFGEGSWLTVV.

This clone was counted a few times. The chain is built from TRBV29-1 and TRBJ2-7, with D tentatively TRBD1 (6 bases). The V end lost 4 bases, the J end lost 6 bases, and 16 bases lay between the germline ends. Per germline, CDR1 SQVTM and CDR2 ANQGSEA. The CDR3 totals 13 residues. The CDR3 DNA is TGCAGCGTTGGGACAGCCAGCTTCTCCGAGCAGTACTTC. Translation: CSVGTASFSEQYF.

The chain recombines TRBV4-3 with TRBJ1-2; tentatively, D is TRBD1 (5 bases). In germline, CDR1 is LGHNA, CDR2 YSLEER. Trimming stripped 1 base from V and 4 bases from J, with 16 bases between. This CDR3 contains 16 residues. The CDR3 DNA follows: TGCGCCAGCAGCCAAGGTCGGACACCCCGAGGCTATGGCTACACCTTC. This codes for CASSQGRTPRGYGYTF.

The chain employs TRBV7-8 and TRBJ1-2, with 7 bases that match TRBD1. Germline lookup yields CDR1 SGHVS and CDR2 FQNEAQ. V lost 5 bases and J lost 0; bases outside the gene matches: 12. The CDR3 consists of 17 residues. The CDR3 bases are TGTGCCAGCAGCCACCCCCGGACAGGCGAACCTAACTATGGCTACACCTTC. Protein: CASSHPRTGEPNYGYTF.

The gene calls are TRBV4-3 and TRBJ1-2; 7 bases agree with TRBD1. CDR1 LGHNA and CDR2 YSLEER come from the germline V gene. Trimming cost V 0 bases and J 4 bases; bases outside gene matches: 8. CDR3 size: 16 residues. The CDR3 nucleotides read TGCGCCAGCAGCCAAGATATTAGAGGGGGCGGCTATGGCTACACCTTC. It encodes CASSQDIRGGGYGYTF.

The gene calls are TRBV28 and TRBJ1-2; D is undetermined. The CDR3 runs 15 residues. CDR1 is MDHEN, CDR2 SYDVKM, per germline. Trimming took off 7 bases at V and 2 bases at J, with 17 bases between the two ends. This CDR3 reads CASTEPVDGNYGYTF. CDR3 DNA sequence: TGTGCCAGCACCGAACCCGTGGACGGGAACTATGGCTACACCTTC.

V usage is TRBV7-8 and J usage is TRBJ2-7, with 7 bases aligning to TRBD1. Germline assignment: CDR1 SGHVS and CDR2 FQNEAQ. The CDR3 covers 14 residues. The J segment lost 1 base and the V segment lost 5 bases, leaving 5 bases of the junction unmatched. CDR3 coding DNA: TGTGCCAGCAGCATAAGACAGGGTTCCTACGAGCAGTACTTC. Its protein is CASSIRQGSYEQYF.